The clone carrying this T cell receptor beta chain showed up just a few times. What it binds is unknown. The ends lost 2 bases at V and 4 bases at J; junction bases unmatched: 2. CDR3 length: 15 amino acids. Germline V gene sequence: CDR1 KGHSH, CDR2 LQKENI. TCRdb's table, derived via immunoSEQ multiplex PCR, lists solely in-frame clones and lacks some. This table has roughly 90,000 clones, approximately 92% appearing once. The record originates from a study of T cell responses to AZD1222 COVID-19 vaccine. Analyses pooled second doses at about 4 or about 12 weeks. The study, taken as a whole, reports: All repertoire sampling was performed exclusively after the peak T cell response. Spike-specific TCR repertoires showed rising breadth and depth after two AZD1222 doses. There were mostly white British donors and more females than males, and clonal diversity was possibly underestimated.

The chain couples TRBV18 to TRBJ2-7; 13 bases fit TRBD2. The sequencing used peripheral blood, collected 28 days after the second AZD1222 dose. The sequence was obtained from an adult who received the AZD1222 COVID-19 vaccine. CDR3 nucleotides: TGTGCCAGCTCACCAGGGACTAGCGGGGAATACGAGCAGTACTTC. Residues: CASSPGTSGEYEQYF.